Presented here are 26 T cell receptor beta chains from one specimen sequenced in a study of CD8 T cells in Susac syndrome. With random hexamers, 0.5 to 1 ug RNA was reverse transcribed. TCRdb re-called the immunoSEQ multiplex PCR reads through MiXCR, storing one row per CDR3 protein. The data show 150,000 or so distinct CDR3 sequences, around 93% seen once. The sample was CD4+ T cells from PBMCs. The origin of the receptors is a human donor with Susac syndrome.

The V and J genes are TRBV30 and TRBJ2-3; the match to TRBD2 covers 8 bases. J was trimmed by 4 bases and V by 3 bases; bases with no gene match: 6. The germline V gene encodes CDR1 GTSNPN and CDR2 SVGIG (reference sequence). The CDR3 is 14 amino acids. The DNA for the CDR3 is TGTGCCTGGAGGGGCTGGCGGGAGGCAGATACGCAGTATTTT. It specifies CAWRGWREADTQYF.

The genes are TRBV29-1 and TRBJ1-2; 8 bases are a match to TRBD1. The trim removed 7 bases at V and 7 bases at J, leaving 5 bases unmatched. This CDR3 region has 11 residues. The germline gives CDR1 SQVTM, CDR2 ANQGSEA. The chain's CDR3 is CSGQGARGYTF. The CDR3, as DNA: TGCAGCGGGCAGGGGGCGCGTGGCTACACCTTC.

V is TRBV29-1 and J is TRBJ2-1, with a tentative D call TRBD1 (5 bases). CDR3 size: 18 residues. Germline assignment: CDR1 SQVTM and CDR2 ANQGSEA. The V end lost 0 bases, the J end lost 5 bases, and 23 bases lay between the germline ends. The CDR3 nucleotides read TGCAGCGTTGAAGAGTGGGGCGACTGGGGCGACCGAGACAATGAGCAGTTCTTC. It specifies CSVEEWGDWGDRDNEQFF.

J is TRBJ1-1 and V is TRBV20-1, with 9 bases matching TRBD1. V dropped 4 bases and J dropped 3; count of bases not matched to a gene: 6. Germline CDR1 and CDR2: DFQATT and SNEGSKA (reference sequence). The CDR3 is 14 residues long. CDR3 bases: TGCAGTGCTACTCGGACAGGGGTAGACACTGAAGCTTTCTTT. Translated: CSATRTGVDTEAFF.

The chain uses TRBV20-1 and TRBJ2-1, with D perhaps matching TRBD2 (6 bases). V lost 3 bases to trimming and J lost 4 bases, with 16 bases between them. Germline CDR1 reads DFQATT; CDR2 reads SNEGSKA (reference sequence). This CDR3 spans 15 amino acids. In DNA form, the CDR3 reads TGCAGTGCTAGGGCGTCGTTAGCGGTTTACAATGAGCAGTTCTTC. This translates into CSARASLAVYNEQFF.

The genes are TRBV20-1 and TRBJ1-5, with D possibly being TRBD1 (5 bases). Deletions cut 1 base from V and 4 bases from J, with 17 bases between. CDR1 DFQATT and CDR2 SNEGSKA come from the germline V gene (reference sequence). The CDR3 contains 16 residues. In DNA form, the CDR3 reads TGCAGTGCTAGAGTGGCGGCAGGGATGGTAAATCAGCCCCAGCATTTT. This encodes CSARVAAGMVNQPQHF.

CDR3 nucleotide sequence: TGTGCCAGTAGTATCACCCGGGAGAGGAACAATGAGCAGTTCTTC. It yields the protein CASSITRERNNEQFF. The J gene is TRBJ2-1, the V gene TRBV19, with D perhaps matching TRBD2 (6 bases). Between the trimmed V and J ends, which lost 3 bases and 5 bases, there was a span of 14 bases. Germline V CDR1 and CDR2: LNHDA, SQIVND (reference sequence). The CDR3 contains 15 residues.

V usage is TRBV28 and J usage is TRBJ1-5, with 10 bases that match TRBD1. V shed 6 bases and J 6 bases; nucleotides not matched to a gene: 5. Germline V gene lookup returns CDR1 MDHEN and CDR2 SYDVKM. The length of the CDR3 is 14 residues. The CDR3 loop is CASSLDRGGQPQHF. The CDR3 nucleotides are TGTGCCAGCAGCCTGGACAGGGGGGGTCAGCCCCAGCATTTT.

This clonotype was observed a single time. This chain links TRBV30 with TRBJ2-3; D not certain. The V end was cut by 0 bases, the J end by 6 bases, with 4 bases between. The CDR3 sequence is 11 residues long. Per germline, CDR1 GTSNPN and CDR2 SVGIG (reference sequence). For the CDR3, the DNA is TGTGCCTGGAGTGTGAAGGATACGCAGTATTTT. This translates into CAWSVKDTQYF.

The chain employs TRBV7-2 and TRBJ2-2; TRBD1 or TRBD2 may be the D gene (6 bases each). Per the germline V gene, CDR1 is SGHTA and CDR2 is FQGNSA. Deletions cut 1 base from V and 5 bases from J, with 17 bases between. This CDR3 contains 17 residues. CDR3 nucleotide sequence: TGTGCCAGCAGCTTAGATTGGGGGGCCCTTTTAACCGGGGAGCTGTTTTTT. Translated, it gives CASSLDWGALLTGELFF.

The chain recombines TRBV5-1 with TRBJ2-1, with D perhaps given as TRBD1 or TRBD2 (5 bases each). The CDR3 covers 15 residues. Germline values: CDR1 SGHRS, CDR2 YFSETQ. Between the trimmed V and J ends, which lost 7 bases and 0 bases, there was a span of 14 bases. The CDR3 DNA follows: TGCGCCAGCGGGGCGCGTGCGGGCTCCTACAATGAGCAGTTCTTC. The encoded protein is CASGARAGSYNEQFF.

This sequence joins TRBV20-1 and TRBJ2-3; 7 bases agree with TRBD2. The V gene's germline CDR1 is DFQATT and CDR2 SNEGSKA (reference sequence). V gave up 0 bases and J gave up 4 bases; unmatched junction bases: 10. The CDR3 is made up of 16 amino acids. The CDR3 coding sequence is TGCAGTGCTAGAGATCTGATCAGCGGGGAGGCAGATACGCAGTATTTT. Translated, it gives CSARDLISGEADTQYF.

The chain joins TRBV12-3 or TRBV12-4 to TRBJ2-3; D could derive from TRBD1 or TRBD2 (5 bases each). V was clipped by 10 bases and J by 1 base, with 15 bases between them. The length of the CDR3 is 14 residues. DNA of the CDR3: TGTGCCACCTCATCTGGGGACGGCACAGATACGCAGTATTTT. Protein sequence: CATSSGDGTDTQYF.

This clonotype was observed a handful of times. The chain employs TRBV29-1 and TRBJ1-1; D unclear. Trimming removed 4 bases from V and 0 bases from J, with 9 bases in between. Germline CDR1 reads SQVTM; CDR2 reads ANQGSEA. This CDR3 is 13 amino acids long. In DNA, the CDR3 is TGCAGCGTTGTTGGCCGCCTGAACACTGAAGCTTTCTTT. This encodes CSVVGRLNTEAFF. Variable domain in full (rest from reference TRBV29-1 and TRBJ1-1): SAVISQKPSRDICQRGTSLTIQCQVDSQVTMMFWYRQQPGQSLTLIATANQGSEATYESGFVIDKFPISRPNLTFSTLTVSNMSPEDSSIYLCSVVGRLNTEAFFGQGTRLTVV.

J is TRBJ2-7 and V is TRBV5-1, with TRBD1 matching 11 bases. J lost 1 base, V lost 6 bases, and 6 bases had no gene match. The CDR3 runs to 15 residues. Germline CDR1 and CDR2: SGHRS and YFSETQ. The CDR3 DNA is TGCGCCAGCACCCCTGGACAGGGGGCTTCCTACGAGCAGTACTTC. The encoded protein is CASTPGQGASYEQYF.

V is TRBV28 and J is TRBJ2-5; 7 bases match TRBD2. J was trimmed by 3 bases and V by 1 base; bases with no gene match: 11. Germline V gives CDR1 MDHEN, CDR2 SYDVKM. The CDR3 loop spans 17 amino acids. This chain's CDR3 is CASSLFWLADTKETQYF. In DNA form, the CDR3 reads TGTGCCAGCAGTTTATTTTGGCTAGCGGACACTAAAGAGACCCAGTACTTC.

The chain employs TRBV3-1 and TRBJ1-2, with D possibly being TRBD1 (6 bases). The V gene lost 2 bases and the J gene lost 8 bases, with 18 bases spanning the gap. The CDR3 consists of 15 residues. Germline CDR1 is LGHDT and CDR2 is YNNKEL (reference sequence). The CDR3: CASSQPTPGARGYTF. The CDR3 nucleotides read TGTGCCAGCAGCCAACCTACCCCGGGGGCACGGGGCTACACCTTC.

This chain uses TRBV20-1 with TRBJ1-1; tentatively, D is TRBD1 (6 bases). V was shortened by 2 bases and J by 4 bases, with 8 bases between the two germline ends. The CDR3 is 12 amino acids. The germline V gene has CDR1 DFQATT and CDR2 SNEGSKA (reference sequence). CDR3 coding DNA: TGCAGTGCTAGAACGGACAGCACTGAAGCTTTCTTT. Residues: CSARTDSTEAFF.

The chain is built from TRBV5-1 and TRBJ1-1, with D possibly being TRBD1 (6 bases). The V gene lost 2 bases and the J gene lost 4 bases, with 12 bases spanning the gap. CDR3 length: 14 residues. CDR1 SGHRS and CDR2 YFSETQ come from the germline V gene. The CDR3 loop reads CASSFGGRGTEAFF. In nucleotides, the CDR3 is TGCGCCAGCAGCTTCGGGGGGCGAGGCACTGAAGCTTTCTTT.

V and J are TRBV5-4 and TRBJ1-1, with TRBD1 identical over 7 bases. Germline V gene sequence: CDR1 SGHNT, CDR2 YYREEE (reference sequence). This CDR3 is built from 16 residues. The ends lost 4 bases at V and 6 bases at J; junction bases unmatched: 15. CDR3 nucleotide sequence: TGTGCCAGCAGCATCAAACAGGGGAGAAGGGGGTCTGAAGCTTTCTTT. Translating it yields CASSIKQGRRGSEAFF. The full variable domain, rest sourced from reference TRBV5-4 and TRBJ1-1, is ETGVTQSPTHLIKTRGQQVTLRCSSQSGHNTVSWYQQALGQGPQFIFQYYREEENGRGNFPPRFSGLQFPNYSSELNVNALELDDSALYLCASSIKQGRRGSEAFFGQGTRLTVV.

CDR3 coding DNA: TGCAGTGCTAAACTAGCGGGGGGGAGACTAGCCAAAAACATTCAGTACTTC. This sequence encodes CSAKLAGGRLAKNIQYF. V is TRBV20-1 and J is TRBJ2-4; 13 nucleotides agree with TRBD2. J was trimmed by 0 bases and V by 4 bases; bases with no gene match: 6. Per germline, CDR1 DFQATT and CDR2 SNEGSKA (reference sequence). The CDR3 sequence is 17 residues long.

This chain joins TRBV30 and TRBJ1-5; possible D gene TRBD1, 5 bases. Trimming stripped 4 bases from V and 0 bases from J, with 7 bases between. The CDR3 is 13 residues long. CDR1 and CDR2 (germline): GTSNPN, SVGIG (reference sequence). The CDR3 reads CAWKGASNQPQHF. CDR3 in DNA: TGTGCCTGGAAAGGGGCTAGCAATCAGCCCCAGCATTTT.

This clonotype has just one count. The rearrangement joins TRBV7-9 to TRBJ2-2; TRBD1 matches at 7 bases. This CDR3 is 13 amino acids long. Per the germline V gene, CDR1 is SEHNR and CDR2 is FQNEAQ (reference sequence). Germline trimming cut 5 bases from V and 6 bases from J; bases unmatched to any gene: 3. CDR3 sequence (DNA): TGTGCCAGCAGCCGGACAGGTCCCGGGGAGCTGTTTTTT. Amino acids: CASSRTGPGELFF.

CDR3 nucleotides: TGTGCCTGGAGTCCGGGACAGGGGGGTCAGCCCCAGCATTTT. This encodes CAWSPGQGGQPQHF. The chain employs TRBV30 and TRBJ1-5; 11 bases line up with TRBD1. The CDR3 loop spans 14 amino acids. The V and J ends lost 2 bases and 6 bases, in that order; junction bases with no gene match: 3. Germline V gene data show CDR1 as GTSNPN and CDR2 as SVGIG (reference sequence).

This chain connects TRBV5-4 to TRBJ2-7, with 8 positions matching TRBD1. CDR1 and CDR2 (germline): SGHNT, YYREEE (reference sequence). CDR3 length: 17 amino acids. V dropped 4 bases and J dropped 0; count of bases not matched to a gene: 12. The CDR3: CASSPFRVGTGSYEQYF. CDR3 DNA: TGTGCCAGCAGCCCATTCCGAGTCGGGACAGGCTCCTACGAGCAGTACTTC.

The V gene is TRBV5-1, the J gene TRBJ2-3; 11 bases map to TRBD1. V trimming: 4 bases; J trimming: 1 base; junction bases outside the gene matches: 2. Germline loops: CDR1 SGHRS, CDR2 YFSETQ. CDR3 length equals 15 residues. The CDR3, as DNA: TGCGCCAGCAGCCAGGGACAGGGGGGCACAGATACGCAGTATTTT. Translated: CASSQGQGGTDTQYF.